Presented here are 27 T cell receptor beta chains from one specimen sequenced in a study of blood T cells in healthy people across ages. A J-beta primer mix and a sample-barcoded 5' primer were used in a second PCR of about 7 to 12 cycles. One entry per CDR3 protein results from TCRdb running MiXCR on the 5' RACE reads. The sample includes hundreds of thousands of distinct CDR3 sequences, approximately 30% seen only once; the top ten take roughly 14%. Input material: blood. These receptors were collected from a woman of 80 years or more in good health.

This clonotype was seen ten or more times. The chain combines TRBV20-1 with TRBJ1-5; D gene uncertain. The CDR3 is made up of 15 amino acids. V was clipped by 5 bases and J by 1 base, with 15 bases between them. The germline V gene encodes CDR1 DFQATT and CDR2 SNEGSKA (reference sequence). CDR3: CSAHHGSTSNQPQHF. As DNA, the CDR3 is TGCAGTGCTCACCACGGCTCCACAAGCAATCAGCCCCAGCATTTT.

This clonotype has only a few counts. The chain combines TRBV2 with TRBJ2-2; no clear D. This CDR3 is built from 13 residues. Between the trimmed V and J ends, which lost 8 bases and 3 bases, there was a span of 10 bases. The germline gives CDR1 SNHLY, CDR2 FYNNEI. The CDR3 spells CASRDEYTGELFF. CDR3 DNA sequence: TGTGCCAGCCGAGACGAATACACCGGGGAGCTGTTTTTT.

Worth noting for this clonotype: A much larger clone lies one base from this, so it may be a read error. The genes are TRBV29-1 and TRBJ2-7; unclear D gene. V lost 5 bases and J lost 7, with 12 bases in between. This CDR3 is 11 amino acids long. Germline V gives CDR1 SQVTM, CDR2 ANQGSEA. The CDR3 bases are TGCAGCGTTTCGAGGTGGGATGAGCAGTACTTC. Protein product: CSVSRWDEQYF.

About this clonotype itself: Being one base from a much bigger clone, this may be a read error. V usage is TRBV18 and J usage is TRBJ1-5, with D possibly matching TRBD1 (5 bases). The last part of the DNA fits TRBJ2-3 better; the J call may be wrong. Germline CDR1 reads KGHSH; CDR2 reads LQKENI. The CDR3 has 15 residues. CDR3 sequence: CASSRLQANEGPQYF. In DNA, the CDR3 is TGTGCCAGCTCACGTCTACAGGCGAACGAAGGGCCCCAGTATTTT.

The chain has TRBV29-1 and TRBJ1-5, with D unclear. Germline CDR1 is SQVTM and CDR2 is ANQGSEA. The CDR3 totals 12 residues. Trimming took off 7 bases at V and 3 bases at J, with 10 bases between the two ends. This chain's CDR3 is CSGRQDNQPQHF. The CDR3, as DNA: TGCAGCGGTCGGCAGGACAATCAGCCCCAGCATTTT.

In its sample, this clonotype was seen a few times. This chain joins TRBV5-6 and TRBJ2-2; TRBD1 is a possible D gene (6 bases). CDR1 is SGHDT and CDR2 is YYEEEE in the germline V gene. The V end was cut by 2 bases, the J end by 6 bases, with 20 bases between. This CDR3 contains 17 residues. The CDR3 protein is CASSFRTEGLIPGELFF. The CDR3 nucleotides read TGTGCCAGCAGCTTTAGGACAGAAGGGTTAATACCCGGGGAGCTGTTTTTT.

V gene TRBV3-1 combines with J gene TRBJ1-2, with a weak D call TRBD1 (5 bases). The CDR3 loop spans 12 amino acids. Germline V gene lookup returns CDR1 LGHDT and CDR2 YNNKEL (reference sequence). The V and J ends lost 2 bases and 8 bases respectively, with 9 bases between them. The CDR3 loop reads CASSQNSGGYTF. CDR3 nucleotides: TGTGCCAGCAGCCAAAACTCAGGGGGCTACACCTTC.

The sample holds many counts of this clonotype. The gene calls are TRBV6-6 and TRBJ2-7; tentatively, D is TRBD1 (5 bases). Germline V lookup: CDR1 MNHNY, CDR2 SVGAGI (reference sequence). Trimming stripped 6 bases from V and 0 bases from J, with 9 bases between. The CDR3 is made up of 13 amino acids. For the CDR3, the DNA is TGTGCCAGCAGCGAAAGGGGCTCCTACGAGCAGTACTTC. Translation gives CASSERGSYEQYF.

This clonotype was found many times. This chain joins TRBV5-6 and TRBJ2-7; weak D call: TRBD1 (6 bases). The CDR3 spans 15 residues. In germline, CDR1 is SGHDT, CDR2 YYEEEE. Trimming removed 0 bases from V and 3 bases from J, with 13 bases in between. The CDR3 DNA reads TGTGCCAGCAGCTTGGTGAGACAGGACAACTACGAGCAGTACTTC. Amino acids: CASSLVRQDNYEQYF.

This chain joins TRBV20-1 and TRBJ1-1; D is unresolved. CDR3 length: 12 residues. V was clipped by 5 bases and J by 4 bases, with 11 bases between them. Per the germline V gene, CDR1 is DFQATT and CDR2 is SNEGSKA (reference sequence). CDR3 amino acids: CSALPGGTEAFF. CDR3 nucleotide sequence: TGCAGTGCTTTGCCTGGCGGCACTGAAGCTTTCTTT.

This clonotype was detected many times. The chain carries TRBV20-1 and TRBJ2-1; 9 bases are a match to TRBD2. The trim removed 6 bases at V and 4 bases at J, leaving 10 bases unmatched. Germline V gene sequence: CDR1 DFQATT, CDR2 SNEGSKA (reference sequence). The CDR3 is 15 amino acids. The CDR3 coding sequence is TGCAGTGCAACTAGTGGGCTAGCGGGGTACAATGAGCAGTTCTTC. This codes for CSATSGLAGYNEQFF.

The CDR3 DNA sequence: TGTGCCAGCAGCGGAGACAGGGGGAGGGAGCAGTACTTC. Translation: CASSGDRGREQYF. This sequence joins TRBV7-7 and TRBJ2-7; 9 positions agree with TRBD1. Germline V gene sequence: CDR1 SSHAT, CDR2 FNYEAQ (reference sequence). The CDR3 is 13 amino acids. The J segment lost 7 bases and the V segment lost 5 bases, leaving 6 bases of the junction unmatched.

This clonotype has at least ten counts. The chain is built from TRBV11-1 and TRBJ2-7, with 7 bases that match TRBD1. This CDR3 spans 14 amino acids. Germline V CDR1 and CDR2: SGHAT, FQDESV (reference sequence). The V segment lost 3 bases and the J segment 6 bases; nucleotides outside the gene matches: 8. The DNA of the CDR3 is TGTGCCAGCAGCTTTCGTGCAGGGGGTGTCGAGCAGTACTTC. Its protein is CASSFRAGGVEQYF.

For the CDR3, the DNA is TGTGCCTGGAGAGCGACAGGGGTCTATGGCTACACCTTC. It codes for CAWRATGVYGYTF. The J gene is TRBJ1-2, the V gene TRBV30, with 8 bases matching TRBD1. The CDR3 length is 13 residues. Unmatched junction bases numbered 4, after V lost 3 bases and J lost 4 bases. Germline V CDR1 and CDR2: GTSNPN, SVGIG (reference sequence).

As regards this clonotype: A single base separates this from a much larger clone, so it may be a read error. The rearrangement joins TRBV28 to TRBJ2-4; no firm D call. Germline lookup yields CDR1 MDHEN and CDR2 SYDVKM. The CDR3 extends over 15 amino acids. This CDR3 reads CAGSPQESAKNIQYF. Here the CDR3 DNA reads TGTGCCGGCAGCCCTCAGGAGTCAGCCAAAAACATTCAGTACTTC.

Concerning this clonotype: One junction end does not reproduce the germline sequence, and a read error may be involved. This sequence joins TRBV30 and TRBJ2-4; D uncertain. This CDR3 contains 11 residues. The germline V gene has CDR1 GTSNPN and CDR2 SVGIG (reference sequence). This CDR3 is CAWRVLGSYDF. In DNA form, the CDR3 reads TGTGCCTGGAGGGTTTTGGGGTCCTATGACTTC.

This clonotype was found many times. The J gene is TRBJ2-1, the V gene TRBV5-1; TRBD2 matches at 7 bases. V dropped 4 bases and J dropped 6; count of bases not matched to a gene: 10. The germline CDR1 and CDR2 sequences are SGHRS and YFSETQ. This CDR3 region has 15 residues. The CDR3 loop reads CASSPDSGVINEQFF. CDR3 sequence (DNA): TGCGCCAGCAGCCCTGACAGCGGGGTGATCAATGAGCAGTTCTTC.

Of note for this clonotype: This sequence may be a read error, since a much larger clone differs from it by one base. The V gene is TRBV12-3 or TRBV12-4, the J gene TRBJ2-7, with D possibly matching TRBD1 (7 bases). The CDR3 runs 13 residues. CDR3 DNA sequence: TGTGCCGGCAGATCGCGGGACAGCTACGAGCAGTACTTC. It encodes CAGRSRDSYEQYF.

V and J are TRBV7-3 and TRBJ2-1; 8 bases match TRBD2. CDR3 length equals 10 residues. V shed 11 bases, J shed 8 bases, and the junction held 2 bases outside the gene matches. Germline V CDR1 and CDR2: SGHTA, FQGTGA. CDR3 nucleotide sequence: TGTGCCTCGACTAGCGATGAGCAGTTCTTC. Translated, it gives CASTSDEQFF.

This clonotype was detected a few times. The V and J genes are TRBV11-2 and TRBJ2-3, with 16 bases matching TRBD2. The CDR3 totals 17 residues. Germline values: CDR1 SGHAT, CDR2 FQNNGV. After removal of 4 bases from V and 6 bases from J, the junction contained 7 bases not matched to a gene. The CDR3 sequence: CASSSGTSGGARDTQYF. The CDR3 DNA reads as TGTGCCAGCAGCTCCGGGACTAGCGGGGGGGCCAGGGATACGCAGTATTTT.

This clonotype was recorded many times. The rearrangement uses TRBV7-6 and TRBJ2-7, with TRBD2 matching over 10 bases. Germline-derived CDR1 and CDR2 are SGHVS and FNYEAQ. The junction had 13 bases not matched to a gene; V was cut back by 6 bases and J by 5 bases. CDR3 length equals 16 residues. Written as DNA, the CDR3 is TGTGCCAGCAGTTTAACCGTCCCGGGACTAGCGAACGAGCAGTACTTC. Translation gives CASSLTVPGLANEQYF.

About this clonotype: A much larger clone differs by one base, so this may be a read error. The conserved final phenylalanine or tryptophan is absent from the CDR3, which likely points to a read error. The chain employs TRBV6-6 and TRBJ1-1; D is ambiguous. The germline CDR1 and CDR2 sequences are MNHNY and SVGAGI (reference sequence). The V and J ends lost 4 bases and 4 bases respectively, with 13 bases between them. The CDR3 spans 14 residues. The CDR3 bases are TGTGCCAGCAGTTCGTCCCTCGGCGGCACTGAAGCTTTCTAT. Its protein product is CASSSSLGGTEAFY.

The chain carries TRBV20-1 and TRBJ2-1; the D is unclear. Trimming pared 3 bases from V and 8 bases from J, leaving 8 bases between. CDR1 and CDR2 from the germline V gene are DFQATT and SNEGSKA (reference sequence). This CDR3 has 11 amino acids. CDR3 residues: CSASLDDEQFF. The CDR3 coding sequence is TGCAGTGCTAGCCTGGACGATGAGCAGTTCTTC.

As for this clonotype: This clone may be a read error of a much larger clone one base away. This CDR3 fails to terminate in the conserved phenylalanine or tryptophan, so it likely reflects a read error. The chain joins TRBV4-1 to TRBJ2-7; 9 nucleotides match TRBD2. CDR1 and CDR2 from the germline V gene are MGHRA and YSYEKL. This CDR3 contains 17 residues. Trimming removed 2 bases from V and 0 bases from J; junction bases left unmatched: 8. In nucleotides, the CDR3 is TGCGCCAGCAGCCAACAAGCGGGGGGATTGAGCTCCTACGAGCAGTACTTA. Translating gives CASSQQAGGLSSYEQYL.

This clonotype was picked up many times. The chain links TRBV7-2 to TRBJ2-5; 8 bases line up with TRBD2. The trim removed 3 bases at V and 3 bases at J, leaving 6 bases unmatched. This CDR3 has 15 amino acids. CDR1 SGHTA and CDR2 FQGNSA come from the germline V gene. The CDR3 spells CASSLVAGLEETQYF. The CDR3 region has the DNA TGTGCCAGCAGCTTGGTAGCGGGGCTCGAAGAGACCCAGTACTTC.

Ten or more counts support this clonotype. The V call is TRBV6-2 or TRBV6-3, the J call TRBJ1-2, with unresolved D. Germline assignment: CDR1 MNHEY and CDR2 SVGEGT. Deletions cut 7 bases from V and 1 base from J, with 10 bases between. This CDR3 region has 13 residues. The CDR3 nucleotides read TGTGCCAGCACCCAGATCATTAACTATGGCTACACCTTC. Translation gives CASTQIINYGYTF.

The V call is TRBV9, the J call TRBJ2-7, with 7 bases fitting TRBD1. The CDR3 has 14 residues. V trimming: 5 bases; J trimming: 7 bases; junction bases outside the gene matches: 12. Germline V gene sequence: CDR1 SGDLS, CDR2 YYNGEE. The CDR3 spells CASSRAGGAGEQYF. As DNA, the CDR3 is TGTGCCAGCAGTAGGGCAGGGGGTGCAGGAGAGCAGTACTTC.